Listed below are T cell receptor beta chains from one sample, sequenced in a study of T cell responses to AZD1222 COVID-19 vaccine. Repertoires were generated with immunoSEQ multiplex PCR, while TCRdb's copy carries only in-frame clones and drops some. This sample carries roughly 250,000 clones, approximately 93% of them seen once, and the ten largest clones take approximately 0.52%. The specimen comprised peripheral blood, sampled on day 0 of AZD1222 vaccination. These receptors were collected from an adult in good health. Both conserved end residues are part of each CDR3. A D gene is named only where the DNA matches it firmly. The size of a clone is reported for some rows only, either as once, few or many, or as a class for expanded clones.

j_gene: TRBJ2-1
abundance: -
d_gene: TRBD2
v_gene: TRBV3-1/TRBV3-2
CDR3nt: TGTGCCAGCAGCTGGGGACTAGCCACAGGTGGGAATGAGCAGTTCTTC
CDR3aa: CASSWGLATGGNEQFF

j_gene: TRBJ2-7
abundance: -
d_gene: TRBD2
v_gene: TRBV5-1
CDR3nt: TGCGCCAGCAGTCATAGCGGGGGCCCTCCCTACGAGCAGTACTTC
CDR3aa: CASSHSGGPPYEQYF

j_gene: TRBJ1-1
abundance: -
d_gene: -
v_gene: TRBV7-9
CDR3nt: TGTGCCAGCAGCTCAATTTATGGGAGTGAGGGGACTGAAGCTTTCTTT
CDR3aa: CASSSIYGSEGTEAFF

j_gene: TRBJ2-1
abundance: -
d_gene: -
v_gene: TRBV10-3
CDR3nt: TGTGCCATCAGTGAGTCGGGGGGCTGGGACAATGAGCAGTTCTTC
CDR3aa: CAISESGGWDNEQFF

j_gene: TRBJ1-4
abundance: once
d_gene: TRBD1
v_gene: TRBV5-1
CDR3nt: TGCGCCAGCAGAGGGGACAGGTCTAATGAAAAACTGTTTTTT
CDR3aa: CASRGDRSNEKLFF

j_gene: TRBJ2-1
abundance: -
d_gene: TRBD2
v_gene: TRBV7-9
CDR3nt: TGTGCCAGCAGCTTATCATCCGGGACTAGAGGCTACAATGAGCAGTTCTTC
CDR3aa: CASSLSSGTRGYNEQFF

j_gene: TRBJ1-1
abundance: -
d_gene: -
v_gene: TRBV5-5
CDR3nt: TGTGCCAGCAGCGCGCCGGGTCTAATGAACACTGAAGCTTTCTTT
CDR3aa: CASSAPGLMNTEAFF

j_gene: TRBJ2-1
abundance: -
d_gene: TRBD2
v_gene: TRBV3-1/TRBV3-2
CDR3nt: TGTGCCAGCAGCCAAGACCGGACTAGCGGGAGTAGGACCTACAATGAGCAGTTCTTC
CDR3aa: CASSQDRTSGSRTYNEQFF

j_gene: TRBJ2-5
abundance: -
d_gene: -
v_gene: TRBV27
CDR3nt: TGTGCCAGCAGTCGCAGGCGGGTACAAGAGACCCAGTACTTC
CDR3aa: CASSRRRVQETQYF

j_gene: TRBJ2-2
abundance: -
d_gene: -
v_gene: TRBV5-4
CDR3nt: TGTGCCAGCAGCTTGGGGGGGCCGGGGACCGGGGAGCTGTTTTTT
CDR3aa: CASSLGGPGTGELFF

j_gene: TRBJ2-2
abundance: once
d_gene: -
v_gene: TRBV5-4
CDR3nt: TGTGCCAGCAGCTTGGGACTTCTGGACGGGGAGCTGTTTTTT
CDR3aa: CASSLGLLDGELFF

j_gene: TRBJ2-1
abundance: -
d_gene: TRBD1
v_gene: TRBV5-1
CDR3nt: TGCGCCAGCAGCTTGCCGACAGGGGGCGGCAATGAGCAGTTCTTC
CDR3aa: CASSLPTGGGNEQFF

j_gene: TRBJ1-4
abundance: once
d_gene: -
v_gene: TRBV5-1
CDR3nt: TGCGCCAGCAGCTTGGATGGGTTAGGTGAAAAACTGTTTTTT
CDR3aa: CASSLDGLGEKLFF

j_gene: TRBJ2-1
abundance: -
d_gene: -
v_gene: TRBV2
CDR3nt: TGTGCCAGCAGTGAAAGGGGGAGACTCCCCTACAATGAGCAGTTCTTC
CDR3aa: CASSERGRLPYNEQFF

j_gene: TRBJ2-7
abundance: -
d_gene: TRBD2
v_gene: TRBV18
CDR3nt: TGTGCCAGCTCACCCCTTAGCGGGAGGATCGCCTACGAGCAGTACTTC
CDR3aa: CASSPLSGRIAYEQYF

j_gene: TRBJ2-3
abundance: few
d_gene: TRBD2
v_gene: TRBV7-2
CDR3nt: TGTGCCAGCAGCCCGCCTCCGGGACTAGCGGGAGGGCCAGAGGGTACGCAGTATTTT
CDR3aa: CASSPPPGLAGGPEGTQYF